The sequence of this T cell receptor beta chain was determined in a study of blood T cell repertoires in COVID-19. Study background: T cells, B-cell-depleted T cells, or PBMCs supplied cDNA or gDNA.

Method: immunoSEQ multiplex PCR; TCRdb's copy keeps in-frame clones and lacks some. The profile shows some 300,000 clones, just under 90% of them singletons. Trimming cost V 6 bases and J 2 bases, with 10 bases left between them. The CDR3 runs to 13 residues. CDR1 and CDR2 (germline): MDHEN, SYDVKM. The sequence came from a woman aged 50 to 60 who had been exposed to COVID-19. The chain couples TRBV28 to TRBJ2-5; D possibly corresponds to TRBD1 (6 bases). Specimen: PBMCs or T cells enriched from blood (not recorded which). CDR3 DNA sequence: TGTGCCAGCAGGCTACAGGGACAAGAGACCCAGTACTTC. This codes for CASRLQGQETQYF.